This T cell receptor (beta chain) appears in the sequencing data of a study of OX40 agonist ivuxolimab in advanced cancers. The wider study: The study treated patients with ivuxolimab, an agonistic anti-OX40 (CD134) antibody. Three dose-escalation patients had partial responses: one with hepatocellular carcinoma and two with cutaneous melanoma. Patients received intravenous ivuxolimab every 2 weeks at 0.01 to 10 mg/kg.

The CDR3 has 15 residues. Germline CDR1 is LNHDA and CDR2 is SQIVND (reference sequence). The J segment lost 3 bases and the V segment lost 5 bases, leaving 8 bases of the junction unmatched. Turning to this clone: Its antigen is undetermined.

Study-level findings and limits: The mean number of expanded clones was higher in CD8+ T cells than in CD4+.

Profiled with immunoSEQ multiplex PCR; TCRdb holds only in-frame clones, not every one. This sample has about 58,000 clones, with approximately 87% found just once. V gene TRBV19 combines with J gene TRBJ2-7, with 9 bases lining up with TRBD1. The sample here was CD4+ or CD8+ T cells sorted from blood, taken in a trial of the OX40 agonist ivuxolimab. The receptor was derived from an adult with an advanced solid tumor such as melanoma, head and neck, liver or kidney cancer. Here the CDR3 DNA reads TGTGCCAGTAGTTCCCACCGGGGACAGGGCTACGAGCAGTACTTC. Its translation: CASSSHRGQGYEQYF.